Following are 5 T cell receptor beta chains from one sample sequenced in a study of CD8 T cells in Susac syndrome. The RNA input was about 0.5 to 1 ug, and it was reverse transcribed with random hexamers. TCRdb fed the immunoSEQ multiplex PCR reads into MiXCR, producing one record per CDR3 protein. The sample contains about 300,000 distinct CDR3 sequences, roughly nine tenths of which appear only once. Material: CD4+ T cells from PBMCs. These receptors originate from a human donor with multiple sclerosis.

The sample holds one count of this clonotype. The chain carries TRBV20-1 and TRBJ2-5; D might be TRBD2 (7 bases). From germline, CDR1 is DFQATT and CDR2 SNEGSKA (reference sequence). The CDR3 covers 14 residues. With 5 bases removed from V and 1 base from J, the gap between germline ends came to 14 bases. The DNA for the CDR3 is TGCAGTGCTGGGGGGGGGACATTCCAAGAGACCCAGTACTTC. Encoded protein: CSAGGGTFQETQYF.

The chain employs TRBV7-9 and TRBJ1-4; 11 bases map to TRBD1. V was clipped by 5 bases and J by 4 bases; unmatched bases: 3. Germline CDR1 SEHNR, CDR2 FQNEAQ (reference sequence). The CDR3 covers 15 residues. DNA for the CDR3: TGTGCCAGCAGCGGACAGGGGGCCCTTAATGAAAAACTGTTTTTT. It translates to CASSGQGALNEKLFF.

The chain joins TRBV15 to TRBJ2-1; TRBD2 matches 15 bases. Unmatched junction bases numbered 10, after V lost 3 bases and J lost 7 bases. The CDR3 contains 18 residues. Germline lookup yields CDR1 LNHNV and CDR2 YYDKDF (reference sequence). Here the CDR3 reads CATSSGPGLAGGRNEQFF. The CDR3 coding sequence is TGTGCCACCAGCAGTGGCCCTGGACTAGCGGGAGGGAGGAATGAGCAGTTCTTC. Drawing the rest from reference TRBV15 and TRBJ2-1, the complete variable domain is DAMVIQNPRYQVTQFGKPVTLSCSQTLNHNVMYWYQQKSSQAPKLLFHYYDKDFNNEADTPDNFQSRRPNTSFCFLDIRSPGLGDTAMYLCATSSGPGLAGGRNEQFFGPGTRLTVL.

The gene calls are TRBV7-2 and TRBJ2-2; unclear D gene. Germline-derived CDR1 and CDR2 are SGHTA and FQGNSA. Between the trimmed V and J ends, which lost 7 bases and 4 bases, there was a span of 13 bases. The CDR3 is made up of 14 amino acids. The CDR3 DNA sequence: TGTGCCAGCACCGTGGGCCTCGGCACCGGGGAGCTGTTTTTT. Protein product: CASTVGLGTGELFF.

CDR3 in DNA: TGTGCCAGCAGTTCTCAGGGACGGTTGACAGATACGCAGTATTTT. Protein sequence: CASSSQGRLTDTQYF. The J gene is TRBJ2-3, the V gene TRBV7-2; tentatively, D is TRBD1 or TRBD2 (5 bases each). With 6 bases removed from V and 3 bases from J, the gap between germline ends came to 16 bases. CDR1 SGHTA and CDR2 FQGNSA come from the germline V gene. The CDR3 runs to 15 residues.